This T cell receptor beta chain was documented in a study of T cells in Graves' hyperthyroidism and ophthalmopathy. Points from the study as a whole: Most expanded thyroid clonotypes above 0.001 recurred in blood.

CDR1 and CDR2 (germline): SGHNT, YENEEA. The length of the CDR3 is 13 residues. V shed 2 bases and J shed 7 bases, with 8 bases lying between them. Amplified regions were TCR beta CDR3 sequences from RNA transcripts. First-round RT-PCR with HTBI primers amplified the TCR CDR3 region. TCRdb re-called the multiplex PCR reads through MiXCR, storing one row per CDR3 protein. Among approximately 400,000 distinct CDR3 sequences listed, less than 15% were seen once. This clonotype was seen at least ten times. Antigen unknown. This rearrangement joins TRBV11-3 to TRBJ2-2; D ambiguous. The TCR sequence derives from a man aged 25 to 40 with Graves' hyperthyroidism that later progressed to Graves' ophthalmopathy. What was sequenced was blood. CDR3 sequence reads: CASSLRLSGELFF. For the CDR3, the DNA is TGTGCCAGCAGCTTACGTCTGAGCGGGGAGCTGTTTTTT.